Listed below are T cell receptor beta chains from one sample, sequenced in a study of T cell repertoires in cytomegalovirus infection. TCRdb reprocessed the reads via MiXCR and lists one record per CDR3 protein. The sample has some 940,000 distinct CDR3 sequences, around 30% seen once. No antigen is known for these receptors. The input for sequencing was cultured CD8+ T cells from PBMCs, taken from culture after CMV antigen stimulation. Receptors were obtained from a human donor in good health (CMV status not recorded). Some clones in this sample may be carry-over from other donors' samples. Both conserved end residues are part of each CDR3. Each record gives: V gene, J gene, D gene, clone size, CDR3 protein, CDR3 DNA. The D gene is left open where the match is weak. The size field is filled for only some rows; it gives once, few, many or a size class.

v_call: TRBV7-2
j_call: TRBJ2-7
d_call: TRBD2
clone_size: many
cdr3_aa: CASSLPRLAGALYEQYF
cdr3_nt: TGTGCCAGCAGCTTACCCCGGCTAGCGGGGGCCCTCTACGAGCAGTACTTC

v_call: TRBV19
j_call: TRBJ1-2
d_call: .
clone_size: few
cdr3_aa: CASSTPQEIYGYTF
cdr3_nt: TGTGCCAGTAGTACCCCTCAGGAAATCTATGGCTACACCTTC

v_call: TRBV5-6
j_call: TRBJ2-7
d_call: TRBD1
clone_size: few
cdr3_aa: CASSFRQGSHEQYF
cdr3_nt: TGTGCCAGCAGCTTCCGACAGGGCTCCCACGAGCAGTACTTC

v_call: TRBV7-9
j_call: TRBJ1-2
d_call: TRBD1
clone_size: .
cdr3_aa: CASSPRDGTGVSNYGYTF
cdr3_nt: TGTGCCAGCAGCCCTCGAGATGGGACAGGCGTTTCTAACTATGGCTACACCTTC

v_call: TRBV6-6
j_call: TRBJ2-7
d_call: TRBD1
clone_size: .
cdr3_aa: CASRRGQGPYEQYF
cdr3_nt: TGTGCCAGCAGGAGGGGACAGGGCCCGTACGAGCAGTACTTC

v_call: TRBV10-1
j_call: TRBJ1-4
d_call: .
clone_size: .
cdr3_aa: CASSENGVTEKLFF
cdr3_nt: TGCGCCAGCAGTGAGAACGGCGTGACTGAAAAACTGTTTTTT

v_call: TRBV28
j_call: TRBJ1-6
d_call: TRBD1
clone_size: .
cdr3_aa: CASDRGKNSPLHF
cdr3_nt: TGTGCCTCTGACAGGGGGAAAAATTCACCCCTCCACTTT

v_call: TRBV5-5
j_call: TRBJ2-7
d_call: .
clone_size: .
cdr3_aa: CASSLAIGSYEQYF
cdr3_nt: TGTGCCAGCAGCTTGGCCATAGGGTCCTACGAGCAGTACTTC

v_call: TRBV9
j_call: TRBJ2-1
d_call: TRBD1
clone_size: .
cdr3_aa: CASTTSGGSSYNEQFF
cdr3_nt: TGTGCCAGCACTACCTCAGGGGGAAGCTCCTACAATGAGCAGTTCTTC

v_call: TRBV12-3/TRBV12-4
j_call: TRBJ2-7
d_call: .
clone_size: few
cdr3_aa: CASSRSVQISSSYEQYF
cdr3_nt: TGTGCCAGCAGTAGGAGCGTACAGATTTCTAGCTCCTACGAGCAGTACTTC

v_call: TRBV6-1
j_call: TRBJ2-1
d_call: TRBD2
clone_size: few
cdr3_aa: CASTGGGLAGGTSYNEQFF
cdr3_nt: TGTGCCAGCACCGGCGGGGGACTAGCGGGGGGCACCTCCTACAATGAGCAGTTCTTC

v_call: TRBV7-9
j_call: TRBJ1-5
d_call: .
clone_size: many
cdr3_aa: CASSQGGVGQPQHF
cdr3_nt: TGTGCCAGCAGCCAAGGGGGTGTGGGTCAGCCCCAGCATTTT

v_call: TRBV7-2
j_call: TRBJ1-5
d_call: TRBD1
clone_size: .
cdr3_aa: CASSWDRGLQPQHF
cdr3_nt: TGTGCCAGCAGCTGGGACAGGGGGCTTCAGCCCCAGCATTTT

v_call: TRBV20-1
j_call: TRBJ2-1
d_call: .
clone_size: few
cdr3_aa: CSAMSLTDSYNEQFF
cdr3_nt: TGCAGTGCAATGAGCCTCACGGACTCCTACAATGAGCAGTTCTTC

v_call: TRBV11-2
j_call: TRBJ1-1
d_call: .
clone_size: .
cdr3_aa: CASSLSGTSPEAFF
cdr3_nt: TGTGCCAGCAGCTTATCCGGGACATCCCCTGAAGCTTTCTTT

v_call: TRBV6-2/TRBV6-3
j_call: TRBJ2-3
d_call: TRBD2
clone_size: .
cdr3_aa: CASSRTSEELYF
cdr3_nt: TGTGCCAGCAGTCGGACTAGCGAAGAGTTGTATTTT

v_call: TRBV5-1
j_call: TRBJ2-3
d_call: TRBD2
clone_size: .
cdr3_aa: CASSPLGLAGHTDTQYF
cdr3_nt: TGCGCCAGCAGCCCCTTGGGGCTAGCGGGGCACACAGATACGCAGTATTTT

v_call: TRBV7-8
j_call: TRBJ2-3
d_call: TRBD2
clone_size: many
cdr3_aa: CASSSRAGGPDTQYF
cdr3_nt: TGTGCCAGCTCTTCTCGCGCGGGGGGCCCAGATACGCAGTATTTT

v_call: TRBV13
j_call: TRBJ1-1
d_call: TRBD1
clone_size: .
cdr3_aa: CASTVGLTGVRIAFF
cdr3_nt: TGTGCCAGCACCGTCGGTTTAACAGGGGTGCGTATTGCTTTCTTT

v_call: TRBV7-9
j_call: TRBJ1-2
d_call: .
clone_size: few
cdr3_aa: CASSLGAGETLYGYTF
cdr3_nt: TGTGCCAGCAGCTTAGGGGCCGGGGAAACGCTCTATGGCTACACCTTC

v_call: TRBV2
j_call: TRBJ2-5
d_call: .
clone_size: .
cdr3_aa: CASFGRPETQYF
cdr3_nt: TGTGCCAGCTTCGGACGCCCAGAGACCCAGTACTTC

v_call: TRBV4-2
j_call: TRBJ1-4
d_call: TRBD1
clone_size: few
cdr3_aa: CASSQDTGGAFSTNEKLFF
cdr3_nt: TGTGCCAGCAGCCAAGACACAGGGGGCGCATTTTCAACTAATGAAAAACTGTTTTTT

v_call: TRBV27
j_call: TRBJ2-2
d_call: .
clone_size: .
cdr3_aa: CASSLSETGTGELFF
cdr3_nt: TGTGCCAGCAGTTTATCCGAGACAGGCACCGGGGAGCTGTTTTTT

v_call: TRBV25-1
j_call: TRBJ2-2
d_call: .
clone_size: .
cdr3_aa: CASSAGSGGELFF
cdr3_nt: TGTGCCAGCAGTGCAGGGTCGGGCGGGGAGCTGTTTTTT

v_call: TRBV11-2
j_call: TRBJ2-3
d_call: TRBD2
clone_size: few
cdr3_aa: CASSWTSGGQDTQYF
cdr3_nt: TGTGCCAGCAGCTGGACTAGCGGGGGGCAAGATACGCAGTATTTT

v_call: TRBV7-8
j_call: TRBJ2-1
d_call: .
clone_size: many
cdr3_aa: CASTLGGGEQFF
cdr3_nt: TGTGCCAGCACGCTAGGGGGGGGAGAGCAGTTCTTC

v_call: TRBV4-1
j_call: TRBJ1-2
d_call: .
clone_size: few
cdr3_aa: CASSQYRDVLNYGYTF
cdr3_nt: TGCGCCAGCAGCCAATATAGGGACGTTCTTAACTATGGCTACACCTTC

v_call: TRBV7-6
j_call: TRBJ2-5
d_call: TRBD2
clone_size: .
cdr3_aa: CASSLTWEGSEETQYF
cdr3_nt: TGTGCCAGCAGCTTAACCTGGGAGGGGTCGGAGGAGACCCAGTACTTC

v_call: TRBV6-1
j_call: TRBJ2-1
d_call: TRBD2
clone_size: few
cdr3_aa: CASSGSGGAKYEQFF
cdr3_nt: TGTGCCAGCAGCGGTAGCGGGGGGGCCAAGTATGAGCAGTTCTTC

v_call: TRBV19
j_call: TRBJ1-2
d_call: TRBD1
clone_size: .
cdr3_aa: CASSINQRGPDGYTF
cdr3_nt: TGTGCCAGTAGTATAAACCAGAGGGGGCCAGATGGCTACACCTTC

v_call: TRBV27
j_call: TRBJ2-4
d_call: TRBD1
clone_size: many
cdr3_aa: CASSHTAGQGKNIQYF
cdr3_nt: TGTGCCAGCAGCCACACCGCGGGACAGGGTAAAAACATTCAGTACTTC

v_call: TRBV2
j_call: TRBJ2-5
d_call: TRBD2
clone_size: few
cdr3_aa: CASSVRLAGEETQYF
cdr3_nt: TGTGCCAGCAGTGTGAGGTTAGCGGGGGAAGAGACCCAGTACTTC

v_call: TRBV7-9
j_call: TRBJ1-5
d_call: .
clone_size: .
cdr3_aa: CASSLVIGQQGYSNQPQHF
cdr3_nt: TGTGCCAGCAGCTTAGTGATTGGTCAACAAGGGTATAGCAATCAGCCCCAGCATTTT

v_call: TRBV7-2
j_call: TRBJ2-2
d_call: .
clone_size: .
cdr3_aa: CASSLGPYTGELFF
cdr3_nt: TGTGCCAGCAGCTTGGGGCCCTACACCGGGGAGCTGTTTTTT

v_call: TRBV7-6
j_call: TRBJ2-3
d_call: .
clone_size: many
cdr3_aa: CASSPLAPRSPADTQYF
cdr3_nt: TGTGCCAGCAGTCCGCTGGCCCCCCGTAGCCCCGCAGATACGCAGTATTTT

v_call: TRBV7-6
j_call: TRBJ2-6
d_call: TRBD2
clone_size: .
cdr3_aa: CASSLTPQLGGSGANVLTF
cdr3_nt: TGTGCCAGCAGCCTTACGCCGCAGTTGGGGGGGTCTGGGGCCAACGTCCTGACTTTC

v_call: TRBV4-1
j_call: TRBJ2-1
d_call: .
clone_size: .
cdr3_aa: CASRTAPRRNNEQFF
cdr3_nt: TGCGCCAGCAGGACGGCCCCGCGAAGGAACAATGAGCAGTTCTTC

v_call: TRBV27
j_call: TRBJ1-1
d_call: .
clone_size: once
cdr3_aa: CASSLTQGYTEAFF
cdr3_nt: TGTGCCAGCAGTTTAACGCAGGGATACACTGAAGCTTTCTTT

v_call: TRBV7-6
j_call: TRBJ2-3
d_call: .
clone_size: many
cdr3_aa: CASSFSSSRRFTDTQYF
cdr3_nt: TGTGCCAGCAGCTTTAGCTCCAGCCGGCGGTTCACAGATACGCAGTATTTT

v_call: TRBV5-6
j_call: TRBJ2-2
d_call: .
clone_size: few
cdr3_aa: CASSLPFGQRHFYTGELFF
cdr3_nt: TGTGCCAGCAGCTTGCCCTTCGGACAGAGGCATTTTTACACCGGGGAGCTGTTTTTT

v_call: TRBV12-3/TRBV12-4
j_call: TRBJ1-1
d_call: .
clone_size: few
cdr3_aa: CASSLGVWTEAFF
cdr3_nt: TGTGCCAGCAGTTTGGGGGTATGGACTGAAGCTTTCTTT

v_call: TRBV6-4
j_call: TRBJ1-2
d_call: .
clone_size: .
cdr3_aa: CASSDSIGDGYTF
cdr3_nt: TGTGCCAGCAGTGACTCGATAGGGGATGGCTACACCTTC

v_call: TRBV2
j_call: TRBJ2-5
d_call: .
clone_size: once
cdr3_aa: CASRKAGAGETQYF
cdr3_nt: TGTGCCAGCAGGAAAGCGGGCGCGGGTGAGACCCAGTACTTC

v_call: TRBV12-3/TRBV12-4
j_call: TRBJ2-3
d_call: TRBD2
clone_size: .
cdr3_aa: CASSFPLAGGPDTQYF
cdr3_nt: TGTGCCAGCAGTTTTCCGCTAGCGGGGGGGCCAGATACGCAGTATTTT

v_call: TRBV7-9
j_call: TRBJ1-6
d_call: .
clone_size: .
cdr3_aa: CASSALMDINSPLHF
cdr3_nt: TGTGCCAGCAGCGCTTTGATGGACATCAATTCACCCCTCCACTTT

v_call: TRBV9
j_call: TRBJ2-7
d_call: TRBD1
clone_size: .
cdr3_aa: CASSEARDRGYEQYF
cdr3_nt: TGTGCCAGCAGCGAAGCTCGGGACAGGGGCTACGAGCAGTACTTC